The T cell receptor (beta chain) described here comes from a study of beta chain features in type 1 diabetes. Across the whole study: Cell yields, gender and age were comparable in patients and healthy donors.

Whole-study findings and limits: Researchers report that Type 1 diabetes patients had moderately but significantly shorter TCRB CDR3s across all four CD4+ subsets.

The CDR3 is 16 amino acids. Germline CDR1 reads SGHRS; CDR2 reads YFSETQ. V was trimmed by 0 bases and J by 5 bases, leaving 17 bases between them. Notes on this clone: Its specificity is not known.

The investigators reverse transcribed all of the isolated RNA, so they sequenced expressed TCRB transcripts. Stem cell-like memory T cell samples averaged about 1 million reads. Generated by immunoSEQ multiplex PCR, the TCRdb table keeps only in-frame clones and is missing some. The repertoire holds some 48,000 clones, with 35% to 55% as singletons. The specimen was stem cell memory CD4+ T cells from blood. The chain links TRBV5-1 to TRBJ2-5; D gene ambiguous. The receptor was isolated from a man aged 30-40 years with type 1 diabetes. CDR3 DNA sequence: TGCGCCAGCAGCTTGGCCGTGGCCCCAAGCGCTGAGACCCAGTACTTC. It encodes CASSLAVAPSAETQYF.